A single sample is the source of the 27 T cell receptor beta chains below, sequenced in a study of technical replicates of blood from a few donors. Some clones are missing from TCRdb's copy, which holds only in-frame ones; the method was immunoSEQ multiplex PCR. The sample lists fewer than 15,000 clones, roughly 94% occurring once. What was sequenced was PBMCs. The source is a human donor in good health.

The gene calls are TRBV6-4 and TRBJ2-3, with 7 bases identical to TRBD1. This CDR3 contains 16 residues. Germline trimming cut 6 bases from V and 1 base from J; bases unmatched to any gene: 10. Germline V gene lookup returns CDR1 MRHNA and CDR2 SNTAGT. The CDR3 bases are TGTGCCAGCAGCCTAACAGGGGCAGGGGGCACAGATACGCAGTATTTT. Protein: CASSLTGAGGTDTQYF.

The CDR3 reads CASSLAQGYQPQHF. As DNA, the CDR3 is TGTGCCAGCAGCCTCGCCCAGGGGTATCAGCCCCAGCATTTT. V is TRBV28 and J is TRBJ1-5; D might be TRBD1 (6 bases). V dropped 6 bases and J dropped 5 bases, with 14 bases sitting between them. The CDR3 contains 14 residues. Germline V gene lookup returns CDR1 MDHEN and CDR2 SYDVKM.

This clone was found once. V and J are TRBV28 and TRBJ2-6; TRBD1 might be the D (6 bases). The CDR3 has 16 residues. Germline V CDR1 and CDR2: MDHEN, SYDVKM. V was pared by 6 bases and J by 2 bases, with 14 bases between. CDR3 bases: TGTGCCAGCAGGACGGACAGTCTTGCTGGGGCCAACGTCCTGACTTTC. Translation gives CASRTDSLAGANVLTF.

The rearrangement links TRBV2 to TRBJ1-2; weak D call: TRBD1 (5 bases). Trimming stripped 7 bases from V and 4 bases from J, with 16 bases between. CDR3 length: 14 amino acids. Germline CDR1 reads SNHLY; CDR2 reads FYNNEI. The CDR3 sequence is CASTFQGTSYGYTF. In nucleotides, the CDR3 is TGTGCCAGCACCTTCCAAGGGACTAGCTATGGCTACACCTTC.

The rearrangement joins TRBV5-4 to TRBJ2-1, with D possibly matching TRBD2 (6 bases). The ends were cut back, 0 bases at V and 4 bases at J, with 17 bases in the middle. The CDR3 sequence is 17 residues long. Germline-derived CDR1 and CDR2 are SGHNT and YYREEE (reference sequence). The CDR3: CASSLGTLGRSYNEQFF. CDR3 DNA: TGTGCCAGCAGCTTGGGGACGTTGGGGAGGTCATACAATGAGCAGTTCTTC.

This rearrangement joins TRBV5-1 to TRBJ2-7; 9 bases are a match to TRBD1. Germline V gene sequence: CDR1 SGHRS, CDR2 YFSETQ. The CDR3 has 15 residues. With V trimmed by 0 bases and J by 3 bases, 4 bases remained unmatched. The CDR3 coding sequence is TGCGCCAGCAGCTTGGCCCCGGGACAGGGCTACGAGCAGTACTTC. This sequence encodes CASSLAPGQGYEQYF.

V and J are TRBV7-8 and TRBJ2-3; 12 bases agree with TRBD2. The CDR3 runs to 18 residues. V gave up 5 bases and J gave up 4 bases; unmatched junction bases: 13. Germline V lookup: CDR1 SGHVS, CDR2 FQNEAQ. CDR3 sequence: CASSGSGLAGGWADTQYF. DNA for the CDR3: TGTGCCAGCAGCGGCAGCGGTCTAGCGGGAGGGTGGGCAGATACGCAGTATTTT.

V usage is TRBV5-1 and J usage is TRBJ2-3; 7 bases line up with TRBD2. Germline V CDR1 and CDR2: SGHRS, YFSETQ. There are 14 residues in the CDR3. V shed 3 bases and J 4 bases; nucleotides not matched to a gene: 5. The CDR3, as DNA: TGCGCCAGCAGCTCGTCTAGCGGCTCAGATACGCAGTATTTT. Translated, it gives CASSSSSGSDTQYF.

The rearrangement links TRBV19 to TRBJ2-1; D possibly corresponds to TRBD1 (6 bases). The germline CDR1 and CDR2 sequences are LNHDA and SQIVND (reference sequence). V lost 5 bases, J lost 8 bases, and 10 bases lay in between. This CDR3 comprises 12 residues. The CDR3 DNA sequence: TGTGCCAGTAGTCGACAGGCGGATGAGCAGTTCTTC. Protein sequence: CASSRQADEQFF.

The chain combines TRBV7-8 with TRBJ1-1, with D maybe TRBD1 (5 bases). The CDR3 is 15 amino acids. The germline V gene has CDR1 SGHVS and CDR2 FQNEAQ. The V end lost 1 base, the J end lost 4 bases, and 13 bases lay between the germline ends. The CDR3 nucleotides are TGTGCCAGCAGCTTAGTGGAGGGCGGGGGCACTGAAGCTTTCTTT. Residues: CASSLVEGGGTEAFF.

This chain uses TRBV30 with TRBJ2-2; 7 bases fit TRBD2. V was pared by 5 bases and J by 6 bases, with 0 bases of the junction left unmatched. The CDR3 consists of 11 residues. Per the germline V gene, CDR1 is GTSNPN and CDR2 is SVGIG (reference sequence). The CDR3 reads CAWRGAGELFF. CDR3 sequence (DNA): TGTGCCTGGCGGGGGGCCGGGGAGCTGTTTTTT.

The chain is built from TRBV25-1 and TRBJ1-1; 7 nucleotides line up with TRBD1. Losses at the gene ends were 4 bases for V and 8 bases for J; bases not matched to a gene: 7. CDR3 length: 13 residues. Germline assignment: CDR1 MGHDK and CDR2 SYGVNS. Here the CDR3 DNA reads TGTGCCAGCAGTGGGGGTTGGGGACAGGAAGCTTTCTTT. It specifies CASSGGWGQEAFF.

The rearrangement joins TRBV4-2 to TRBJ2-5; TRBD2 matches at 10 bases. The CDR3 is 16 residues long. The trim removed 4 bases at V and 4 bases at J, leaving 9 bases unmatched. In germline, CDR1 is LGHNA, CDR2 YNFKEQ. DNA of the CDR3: TGTGCCAGCAGCCCTGGATCTAGCGGGAGTACAGAGACCCAGTACTTC. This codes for CASSPGSSGSTETQYF.

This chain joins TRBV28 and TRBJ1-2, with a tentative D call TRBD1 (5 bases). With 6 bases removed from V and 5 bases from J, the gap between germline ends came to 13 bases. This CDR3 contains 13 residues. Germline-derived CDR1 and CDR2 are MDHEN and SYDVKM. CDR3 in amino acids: CASSVPRVYGYTF. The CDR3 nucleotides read TGTGCCAGCAGCGTCCCCAGGGTATATGGCTACACCTTC.

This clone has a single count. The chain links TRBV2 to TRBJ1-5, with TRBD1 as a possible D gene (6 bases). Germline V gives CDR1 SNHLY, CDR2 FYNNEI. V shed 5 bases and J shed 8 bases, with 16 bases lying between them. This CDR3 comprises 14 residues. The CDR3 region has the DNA TGTGCCAGCAGTTCTCCGAGGGGGAGGGAGCCCCAGCATTTT. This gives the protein CASSSPRGREPQHF.

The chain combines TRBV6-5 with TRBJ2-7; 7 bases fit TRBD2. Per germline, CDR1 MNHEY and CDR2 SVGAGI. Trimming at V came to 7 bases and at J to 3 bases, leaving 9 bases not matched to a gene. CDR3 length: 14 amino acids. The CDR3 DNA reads TGTGCCAGCAAGCCCGCTAGCGGCGTCTACGAGCAGTACTTC. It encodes CASKPASGVYEQYF.

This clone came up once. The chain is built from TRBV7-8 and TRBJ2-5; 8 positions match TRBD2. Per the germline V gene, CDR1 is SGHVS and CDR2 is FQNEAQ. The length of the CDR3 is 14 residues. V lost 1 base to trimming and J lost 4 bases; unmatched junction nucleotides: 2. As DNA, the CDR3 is TGTGCCAGCAGCTTAGTGCTAGCGGGAGAGACCCAGTACTTC. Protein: CASSLVLAGETQYF.

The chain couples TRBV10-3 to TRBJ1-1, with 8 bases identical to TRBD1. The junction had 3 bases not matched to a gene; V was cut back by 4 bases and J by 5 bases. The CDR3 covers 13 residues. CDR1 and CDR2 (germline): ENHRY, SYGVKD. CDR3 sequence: CAISATGVTEAFF. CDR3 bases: TGTGCCATCAGTGCGACAGGGGTAACTGAAGCTTTCTTT.

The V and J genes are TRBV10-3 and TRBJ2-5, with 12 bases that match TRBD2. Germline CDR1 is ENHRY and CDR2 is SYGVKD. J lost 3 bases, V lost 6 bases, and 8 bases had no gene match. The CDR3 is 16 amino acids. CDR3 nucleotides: TGTGCCATCAGCGGATCTAGCGGGAGGGCCGAAGAGACCCAGTACTTC. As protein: CAISGSSGRAEETQYF.

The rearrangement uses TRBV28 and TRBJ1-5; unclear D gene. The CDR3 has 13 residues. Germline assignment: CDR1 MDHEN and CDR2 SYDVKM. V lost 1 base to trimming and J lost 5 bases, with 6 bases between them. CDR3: CASSLLVYQPQHF. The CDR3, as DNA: TGTGCCAGCAGTTTATTAGTCTATCAGCCCCAGCATTTT.

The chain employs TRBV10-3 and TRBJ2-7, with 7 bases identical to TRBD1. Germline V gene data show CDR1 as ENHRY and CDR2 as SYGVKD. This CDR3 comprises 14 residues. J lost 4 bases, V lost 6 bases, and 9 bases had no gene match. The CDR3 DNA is TGTGCCATCAGCCCGGGACAGAGTAATTACGAGCAGTACTTC. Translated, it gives CAISPGQSNYEQYF.

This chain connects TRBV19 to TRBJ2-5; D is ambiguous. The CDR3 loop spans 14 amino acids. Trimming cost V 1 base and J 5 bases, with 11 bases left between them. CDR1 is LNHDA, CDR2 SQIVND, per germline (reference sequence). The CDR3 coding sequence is TGTGCCAGTAGTATAGGGCCGGGTGGGGAGACCCAGTACTTC. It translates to CASSIGPGGETQYF.

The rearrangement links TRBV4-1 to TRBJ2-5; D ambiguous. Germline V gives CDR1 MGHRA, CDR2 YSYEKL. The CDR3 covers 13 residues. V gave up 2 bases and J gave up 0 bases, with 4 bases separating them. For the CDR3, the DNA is TGCGCCAGCAGCCAACGGGACCAAGAGACCCAGTACTTC. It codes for CASSQRDQETQYF.

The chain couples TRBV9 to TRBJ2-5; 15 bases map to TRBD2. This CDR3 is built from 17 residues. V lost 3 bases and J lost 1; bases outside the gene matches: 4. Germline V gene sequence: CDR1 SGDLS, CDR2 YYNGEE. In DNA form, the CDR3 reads TGTGCCAGCAGCGAGGGGGGACTAGCGGGAGGCCAAGAGACCCAGTACTTC. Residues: CASSEGGLAGGQETQYF.

The CDR3 spells CASSPGTELNTEAFF. The CDR3 region has the DNA TGTGCCAGCTCACCCGGGACAGAACTCAACACTGAAGCTTTCTTT. This chain uses TRBV18 with TRBJ1-1; 7 bases line up with TRBD1. V was pared by 3 bases and J by 2 bases, with 6 bases of the junction left unmatched. CDR1 is KGHSH and CDR2 is LQKENI in the germline V gene. This CDR3 is 15 amino acids long.

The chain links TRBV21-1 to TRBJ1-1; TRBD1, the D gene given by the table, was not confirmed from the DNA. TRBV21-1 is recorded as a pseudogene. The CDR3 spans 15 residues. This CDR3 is CASSCGTGRDTEAFF. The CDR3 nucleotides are TGTGCCAGCAGCTGCGGAACAGGTAGGGACACTGAAGCTTTCTTT.

CDR3 loop: CASSGQVLLEGYTF. The CDR3 bases are TGTGCCAGCAGCGGACAGGTTTTGCTAGAGGGCTACACCTTC. The genes are TRBV13 and TRBJ1-2; 7 bases map to TRBD1. The germline V gene encodes CDR1 PRHDT and CDR2 FYEKMQ (reference sequence). V trimming: 5 bases; J trimming: 8 bases; junction bases outside the gene matches: 11. The CDR3 has 14 amino acids.